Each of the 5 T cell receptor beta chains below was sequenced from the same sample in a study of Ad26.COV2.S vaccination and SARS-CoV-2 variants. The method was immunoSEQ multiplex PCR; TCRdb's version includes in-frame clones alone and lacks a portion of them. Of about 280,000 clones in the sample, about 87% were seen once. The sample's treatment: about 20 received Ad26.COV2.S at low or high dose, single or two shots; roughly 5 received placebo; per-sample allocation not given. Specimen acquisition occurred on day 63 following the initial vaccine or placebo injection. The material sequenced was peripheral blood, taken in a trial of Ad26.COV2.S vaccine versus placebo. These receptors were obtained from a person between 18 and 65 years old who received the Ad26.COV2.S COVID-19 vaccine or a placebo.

The chain's CDR3 is CASSLGTVNSPLHF. For the CDR3, the DNA is TGTGCCAGCAGTTTAGGGACGGTAAATTCACCCCTCCACTTT. V is TRBV27 and J is TRBJ1-6; perhaps TRBD1 as D (5 bases). This CDR3 is built from 14 residues. Trimming left V 2 bases short and J 7 bases short, with 9 bases between. Looked up from germline, CDR1 is MNHEY and CDR2 is SMNVEV (reference sequence).

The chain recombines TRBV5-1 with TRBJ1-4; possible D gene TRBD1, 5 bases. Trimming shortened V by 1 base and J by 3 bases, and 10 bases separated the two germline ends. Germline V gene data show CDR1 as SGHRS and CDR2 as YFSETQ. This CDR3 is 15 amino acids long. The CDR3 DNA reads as TGCGCCAGCAGCTTGCAACCAGGGTCTAATGAAAAACTGTTTTTT. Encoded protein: CASSLQPGSNEKLFF. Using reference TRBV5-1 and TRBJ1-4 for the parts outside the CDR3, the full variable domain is KAGVTQTPRYLIKTRGQQVTLSCSPISGHRSVSWYQQTPGQGLQFLFEYFSETQRNKGNFPGRFSGRQFSNSRSEMNVSTLELGDSALYLCASSLQPGSNEKLFFGSGTQLSVL.

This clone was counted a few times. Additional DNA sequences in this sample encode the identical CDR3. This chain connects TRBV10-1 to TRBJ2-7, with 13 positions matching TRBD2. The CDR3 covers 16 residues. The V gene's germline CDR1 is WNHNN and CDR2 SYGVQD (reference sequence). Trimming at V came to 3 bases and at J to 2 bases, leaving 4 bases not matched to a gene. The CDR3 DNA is TGCGCCAGCAGTGATCCCGGGACTAGCGGGACCTACGAGCAGTACTTC. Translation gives CASSDPGTSGTYEQYF.

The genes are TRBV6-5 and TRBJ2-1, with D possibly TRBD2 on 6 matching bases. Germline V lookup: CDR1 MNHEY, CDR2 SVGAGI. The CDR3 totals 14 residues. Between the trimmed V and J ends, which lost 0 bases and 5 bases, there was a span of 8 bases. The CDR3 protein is CASSYSGTHNEQFF. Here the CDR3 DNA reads TGTGCCAGCAGTTACTCCGGGACTCACAATGAGCAGTTCTTC.

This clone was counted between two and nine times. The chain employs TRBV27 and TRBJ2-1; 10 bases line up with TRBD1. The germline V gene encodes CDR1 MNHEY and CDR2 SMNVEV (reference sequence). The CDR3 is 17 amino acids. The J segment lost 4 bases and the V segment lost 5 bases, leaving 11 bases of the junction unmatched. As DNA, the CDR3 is TGTGCCAGCAGTCTCTTCCCGGGACAGGGGTTATACAATGAGCAGTTCTTC. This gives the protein CASSLFPGQGLYNEQFF.